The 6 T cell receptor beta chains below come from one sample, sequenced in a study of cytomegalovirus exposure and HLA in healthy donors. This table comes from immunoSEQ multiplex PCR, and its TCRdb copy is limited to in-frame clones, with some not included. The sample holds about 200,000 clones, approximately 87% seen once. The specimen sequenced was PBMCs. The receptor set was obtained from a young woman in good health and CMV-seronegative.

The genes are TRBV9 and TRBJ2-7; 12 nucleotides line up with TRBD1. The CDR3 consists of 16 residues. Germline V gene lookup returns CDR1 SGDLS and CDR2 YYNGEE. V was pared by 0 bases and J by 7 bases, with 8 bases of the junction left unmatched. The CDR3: CASSVDLGTGGREQYF. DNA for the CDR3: TGTGCCAGCAGCGTAGATCTGGGGACAGGGGGCCGGGAGCAGTACTTC.

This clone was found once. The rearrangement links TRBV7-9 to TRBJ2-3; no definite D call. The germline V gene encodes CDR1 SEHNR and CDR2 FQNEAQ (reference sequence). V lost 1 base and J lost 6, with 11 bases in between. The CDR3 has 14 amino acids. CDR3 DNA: TGTGCCAGCAGCTTAGGAGGAGCCGGGGATACGCAGTATTTT. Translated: CASSLGGAGDTQYF.

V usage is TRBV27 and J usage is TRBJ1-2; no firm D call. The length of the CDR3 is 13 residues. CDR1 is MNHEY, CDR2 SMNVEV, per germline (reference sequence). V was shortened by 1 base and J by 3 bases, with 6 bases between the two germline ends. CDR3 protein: CASSLWHHYGYTF. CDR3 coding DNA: TGTGCCAGCAGTTTATGGCACCACTATGGCTACACCTTC.

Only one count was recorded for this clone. CDR3 sequence (DNA): TGTGCCAGTAGTAACGAAAGACGCAGGGGGGTTAGCAATCAGCCCCAGCATTTT. Translated: CASSNERRRGVSNQPQHF. This chain joins TRBV19 and TRBJ1-5; 7 bases agree with TRBD1. Germline V gives CDR1 LNHDA, CDR2 SQIVND (reference sequence). Trimming cost V 4 bases and J 0 bases; bases outside gene matches: 12. CDR3 length: 18 residues. Using reference TRBV19 and TRBJ1-5 for the parts outside the CDR3, the full variable domain is DGGITQSPKYLFRKEGQNVTLSCEQNLNHDAMYWYRQDPGQGLRLIYYSQIVNDFQKGDIAEGYSVSREKKESFPLTVTSAQKNPTAFYLCASSNERRRGVSNQPQHFGDGTRLSIL.

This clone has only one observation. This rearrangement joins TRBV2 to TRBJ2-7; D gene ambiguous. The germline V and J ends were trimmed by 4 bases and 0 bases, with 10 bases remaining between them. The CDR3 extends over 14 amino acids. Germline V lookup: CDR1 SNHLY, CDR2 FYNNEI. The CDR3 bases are TGTGCCAGCAGTGTGGAAGAATCCTCCTACGAGCAGTACTTC. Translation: CASSVEESSYEQYF.

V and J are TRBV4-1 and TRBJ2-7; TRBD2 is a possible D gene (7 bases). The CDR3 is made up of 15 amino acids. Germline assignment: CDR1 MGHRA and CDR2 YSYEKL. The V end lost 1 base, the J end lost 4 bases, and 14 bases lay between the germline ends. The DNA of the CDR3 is TGCGCCAGCAGCCAAGTTACGGGGGGACAATACGAGCAGTACTTC. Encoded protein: CASSQVTGGQYEQYF.